This TCR beta chain was captured by sequencing in a study of CD8 T cells in Susac syndrome. V dropped 0 bases and J dropped 9; count of bases not matched to a gene: 11. Per germline, CDR1 LGHNA and CDR2 YNFKEQ. The CDR3 runs to 17 residues. It was with random hexamers that about 0.45 to 1 ug RNA was reverse transcribed. TCRdb reprocessed the immunoSEQ multiplex PCR reads via MiXCR and lists one record per CDR3 protein. The sample consists of 150,000 or so distinct CDR3 sequences, 95% to 96% of them appearing once. The rearrangement uses TRBV4-2 and TRBJ2-1, with 10 bases that match TRBD2. The clonotype comes from a human donor with Susac syndrome. The sample taken for sequencing was CD4+ T cells from PBMCs. The CDR3 nucleotides read TGTGCCAGCAGCCAAGATCAGCGGGGGGGCCCTTGGAGTGAGCAGTTCTTC. Protein sequence: CASSQDQRGGPWSEQFF.